These 25 T cell receptor beta chains originate from one sample sequenced in a study of OX40 agonist ivuxolimab in advanced cancers. Profiled with immunoSEQ multiplex PCR; TCRdb holds only in-frame clones, not every one. Of approximately 40,000 clones detected, about 88% appear once; the ten largest clones hold about 13%. This sample comprised CD4+ or CD8+ T cells sorted from blood, obtained in a trial of the OX40 agonist ivuxolimab. These receptors were taken from an adult with an advanced solid tumor such as melanoma, head and neck, liver or kidney cancer.

This chain connects TRBV2 to TRBJ2-5, with D unresolved. The V gene lost 8 bases and the J gene lost 3 bases, with 4 bases spanning the gap. There are 10 residues in the CDR3. Germline CDR1 is SNHLY and CDR2 is FYNNEI. The chain's CDR3 is CASRKETQYF. The CDR3 bases are TGTGCCAGCCGGAAAGAGACCCAGTACTTC.

V gene TRBV28 combines with J gene TRBJ2-2; tentative D call: TRBD2 (6 bases). The CDR3 is 17 amino acids. Trimming stripped 4 bases from V and 7 bases from J, with 22 bases between. Germline-derived CDR1 and CDR2 are MDHEN and SYDVKM. The CDR3 here is CASSYLFVEEGIGELFF. The CDR3 DNA reads as TGTGCCAGCAGTTATCTTTTTGTAGAGGAGGGTATCGGGGAGCTGTTTTTT.

The rearrangement uses TRBV5-1 and TRBJ2-2; TRBD2 agrees at 10 bases. V shed 1 base, J shed 7 bases, and the junction held 7 bases outside the gene matches. The germline CDR1 and CDR2 sequences are SGHRS and YFSETQ. The CDR3 is made up of 16 amino acids. The DNA of the CDR3 is TGCGCCAGCAGCTTGATGCTAGCGGGAGCTGGCGGGGAGCTGTTTTTT. This gives the protein CASSLMLAGAGGELFF.

The rearrangement links TRBV28 to TRBJ2-4; no firm D call. The V and J ends lost 3 bases and 8 bases respectively, with 8 bases between them. The CDR3 runs 12 residues. CDR1 is MDHEN and CDR2 is SYDVKM in the germline V gene. In DNA, the CDR3 is TGTGCCAGCAGTTTTGAGTGGGACATTCAGTACTTC. Translated, it gives CASSFEWDIQYF. Complete variable domain (other parts from reference TRBV28 and TRBJ2-4): DVKVTQSSRYLVKRTGEKVFLECVQDMDHENMFWYRQDPGLGLRLIYFSYDVKMKEKGDIPEGYSVSREKKERFSLILESASTNQTSMYLCASSFEWDIQYFGAGTRLSVL.

This chain connects TRBV7-3 to TRBJ2-7; D remains ambiguous. The CDR3 runs 15 residues. The germline V gene has CDR1 SGHTA and CDR2 FQGTGA. The ends were cut back, 2 bases at V and 0 bases at J, with 11 bases in the middle. The CDR3 DNA reads TGTGCCAGCAGCTTAGGCCCCAGCACCTCCTACGAGCAGTACTTC. Translated, it gives CASSLGPSTSYEQYF.

This chain joins TRBV9 and TRBJ2-5; 7 bases fit TRBD1. The CDR3 loop spans 15 amino acids. V was pared by 1 base and J by 2 bases, with 5 bases of the junction left unmatched. CDR1 is SGDLS and CDR2 is YYNGEE in the germline V gene. The DNA of the CDR3 is TGTGCCAGCAGCGTATCCCCAGGGGGACAAGAGACCCAGTACTTC. Amino acid sequence: CASSVSPGGQETQYF.

This chain joins TRBV7-2 and TRBJ2-1, with 7 bases aligning to TRBD1. CDR1 SGHTA and CDR2 FQGNSA come from the germline V gene. Trimming took 4 bases from V and 9 from J; bases not matched to a gene: 6. This CDR3 is 13 amino acids long. The CDR3 bases are TGTGCCAGCAGCTCCGACAGGGTTCGTGAGCAGTTCTTC. Protein product: CASSSDRVREQFF.

V usage is TRBV7-9 and J usage is TRBJ2-1; TRBD2 agrees at 12 bases. Looked up from germline, CDR1 is SEHNR and CDR2 is FQNEAQ (reference sequence). Unmatched junction bases numbered 6, after V lost 5 bases and J lost 4 bases. This CDR3 is built from 16 residues. CDR3 region: CASSPSGRDLYNEQFF. The CDR3 DNA reads as TGTGCCAGCAGCCCTAGCGGGAGGGACCTGTACAATGAGCAGTTCTTC. Filled out from reference TRBV7-9 and TRBJ2-1, the complete variable domain reads DTGVSQNPRHKITKRGQNVTFRCDPISEHNRLYWYRQTLGQGPEFLTYFQNEAQLEKSRLLSDRFSAERPKGSFSTLEIQRTEQGDSAMYLCASSPSGRDLYNEQFFGPGTRLTVL.

V is TRBV12-5 and J is TRBJ2-1; D gene ambiguous. The V gene lost 6 bases and the J gene lost 7 bases, with 16 bases spanning the gap. The CDR3 totals 14 residues. The germline CDR1 and CDR2 sequences are LGHNT and FRNRAP. The CDR3 DNA sequence: TGTGCTAGTGGCCTCCACGGACGAGGTAATGAGCAGTTCTTC. Amino acid sequence: CASGLHGRGNEQFF. Complete variable domain (other parts from reference TRBV12-5 and TRBJ2-1): DARVTQTPRHKVTEMGQEVTMRCQPILGHNTVFWYRQTMMQGLELLAYFRNRAPLDDSGMPKDRFSAEMPDATLATLKIQPSEPRDSAVYFCASGLHGRGNEQFFGPGTRLTVL.

This chain joins TRBV18 and TRBJ2-7, with D perhaps matching TRBD1 (6 bases). Between the trimmed V and J ends, which lost 6 bases and 2 bases, there was a span of 17 bases. The germline V gene encodes CDR1 KGHSH and CDR2 LQKENI. The CDR3 contains 15 residues. The CDR3 loop reads CASSSEGHITYEQYF. As DNA, the CDR3 is TGTGCCAGCTCCTCTGAGGGACACATCACCTACGAGCAGTACTTC.

This rearrangement joins TRBV7-8 to TRBJ2-2; 8 nucleotides agree with TRBD2. Trimming took 1 base from V and 5 from J; bases not matched to a gene: 3. Germline CDR1 and CDR2: SGHVS and FQNEAQ. The CDR3 is 15 amino acids. The CDR3 reads CASSLVTSGTGELFF. The DNA for the CDR3 is TGTGCCAGCAGCTTAGTCACTAGCGGAACCGGGGAGCTGTTTTTT.

The chain uses TRBV27 and TRBJ2-7, with 13 bases lining up with TRBD2. J was trimmed by 0 bases and V by 8 bases; bases with no gene match: 4. The CDR3 is made up of 15 amino acids. Germline V gene sequence: CDR1 MNHEY, CDR2 SMNVEV (reference sequence). CDR3 sequence reads: CASRGTSGNSYEQYF. In DNA, the CDR3 is TGTGCCAGCCGCGGGACTAGCGGGAACTCCTACGAGCAGTACTTC.

V and J are TRBV6-6 and TRBJ2-3, with D tentatively TRBD1 (6 bases). Germline V CDR1 and CDR2: MNHNY, SVGAGI (reference sequence). The CDR3 loop spans 14 amino acids. V gave up 8 bases and J gave up 1 base, with 13 bases separating them. CDR3 nucleotide sequence: TGTGCCAGCTCAGTAGGGGGAGGCACAGATACGCAGTATTTT. It is translated as CASSVGGGTDTQYF.

The V and J genes are TRBV27 and TRBJ2-1, with 11 bases fitting TRBD2. There are 20 residues in the CDR3. V shed 5 bases and J 0 bases; nucleotides not matched to a gene: 15. Germline V gene data show CDR1 as MNHEY and CDR2 as SMNVEV (reference sequence). The CDR3 region is CASSGNTGTSGTSSYNEQFF. In DNA, the CDR3 is TGTGCCAGCAGTGGCAACACCGGGACTAGCGGCACCAGCTCCTACAATGAGCAGTTCTTC.

This chain uses TRBV27 with TRBJ1-4; TRBD1 matches at 10 bases. CDR3 size: 15 residues. The germline CDR1 and CDR2 sequences are MNHEY and SMNVEV (reference sequence). V lost 4 bases to trimming and J lost 5 bases; unmatched junction nucleotides: 4. In nucleotides, the CDR3 is TGTGCCAGCAGTTCGGGACAGGGGTTCAATGAAAAACTGTTTTTT. Protein sequence: CASSSGQGFNEKLFF.

V usage is TRBV19 and J usage is TRBJ2-1; 8 bases map to TRBD2. The CDR3 covers 15 residues. Germline V lookup: CDR1 LNHDA, CDR2 SQIVND (reference sequence). With V trimmed by 7 bases and J by 0 bases, 5 bases remained unmatched. In DNA form, the CDR3 reads TGTGCCAGTACCTTAGCGGGGCTCTCCTACAATGAGCAGTTCTTC. Translated, it gives CASTLAGLSYNEQFF.

V and J are TRBV5-1 and TRBJ1-2; no clear D. In germline, CDR1 is SGHRS, CDR2 YFSETQ. V was cut by 2 bases and J by 5 bases, with 13 bases left in between. This CDR3 has 14 amino acids. CDR3 bases: TGCGCCAGCAGCTTCAACGGACCCCTATATGGCTACACCTTC. Translating gives CASSFNGPLYGYTF.

V usage is TRBV19 and J usage is TRBJ2-7; 7 bases line up with TRBD1. Germline lookup yields CDR1 LNHDA and CDR2 SQIVND (reference sequence). Unmatched junction bases numbered 7, after V lost 6 bases and J lost 2 bases. The CDR3 length is 14 residues. In nucleotides, the CDR3 is TGTGCCAGTAGGGCGACAGGGCCGACCTACGAGCAGTACTTC. As protein: CASRATGPTYEQYF.

J is TRBJ2-2 and V is TRBV6-6, with a tentative D call TRBD2 (5 bases). In germline, CDR1 is MNHNY, CDR2 SVGAGI (reference sequence). V gave up 5 bases and J gave up 6 bases, with 10 bases separating them. The CDR3 runs 13 residues. CDR3 DNA sequence: TGTGCCAGCAGTACCTTCGGGGCCGGGGAGCTGTTTTTT. Translating it yields CASSTFGAGELFF.

CDR3 DNA sequence: TGTGCCAGCAGTTTAGGGGACAGAAGTGAAGCTTTCTTT. It translates to CASSLGDRSEAFF. V usage is TRBV27 and J usage is TRBJ1-1; 7 bases line up with TRBD1. The germline gives CDR1 MNHEY, CDR2 SMNVEV (reference sequence). CDR3 size: 13 residues. Losses at the gene ends were 2 bases for V and 7 bases for J; bases not matched to a gene: 4.

The V and J genes are TRBV6-5 and TRBJ2-7; 9 nucleotides agree with TRBD2. This CDR3 has 15 amino acids. In germline, CDR1 is MNHEY, CDR2 SVGAGI. After removal of 2 bases from V and 0 bases from J, the junction contained 2 bases not matched to a gene. This chain's CDR3 is CASSYEAGGSYEQYF. DNA of the CDR3: TGTGCCAGCAGTTACGAAGCGGGAGGCTCCTACGAGCAGTACTTC.

J is TRBJ2-2 and V is TRBV5-4; 9 bases align to TRBD2. Germline values: CDR1 SGHNT, CDR2 YYREEE (reference sequence). CDR3 size: 15 residues. J was trimmed by 1 base and V by 5 bases; bases with no gene match: 3. CDR3 DNA sequence: TGTGCCAGCAGACAAGCGGGAGGGAACACCGGGGAGCTGTTTTTT. Amino acid sequence: CASRQAGGNTGELFF.

The table lists this clone with a count of one. The chain couples TRBV5-6 to TRBJ1-3; D not resolved. The CDR3 spans 16 residues. V dropped 1 base and J dropped 3 bases, with 14 bases sitting between them. Germline assignment: CDR1 SGHDT and CDR2 YYEEEE. CDR3 amino acids: CASSLWNTRGGNTIYF. The DNA for the CDR3 is TGTGCCAGCAGCTTGTGGAACACCAGAGGTGGAAACACCATATATTTT.

The V and J genes are TRBV7-9 and TRBJ2-3; D unclear. The CDR3 runs 14 residues. Trimming took 5 bases from V and 4 from J, leaving 13 bases between them. CDR1 is SEHNR, CDR2 FQNEAQ, per germline (reference sequence). The CDR3 DNA reads as TGTGCCAGCAGCCCCTTGGGGTCGGCAGATACGCAGTATTTT. It yields the protein CASSPLGSADTQYF.

V gene TRBV14 combines with J gene TRBJ2-7; D not certain. CDR1 is SGHDN and CDR2 is FVKESK in the germline V gene. The CDR3 is 12 amino acids. Trimming left V 4 bases short and J 0 bases short, with 4 bases between. The CDR3 DNA reads as TGTGCCAGCAGCCCCTTCTCCTACGAGCAGTACTTC. Amino acid sequence: CASSPFSYEQYF.